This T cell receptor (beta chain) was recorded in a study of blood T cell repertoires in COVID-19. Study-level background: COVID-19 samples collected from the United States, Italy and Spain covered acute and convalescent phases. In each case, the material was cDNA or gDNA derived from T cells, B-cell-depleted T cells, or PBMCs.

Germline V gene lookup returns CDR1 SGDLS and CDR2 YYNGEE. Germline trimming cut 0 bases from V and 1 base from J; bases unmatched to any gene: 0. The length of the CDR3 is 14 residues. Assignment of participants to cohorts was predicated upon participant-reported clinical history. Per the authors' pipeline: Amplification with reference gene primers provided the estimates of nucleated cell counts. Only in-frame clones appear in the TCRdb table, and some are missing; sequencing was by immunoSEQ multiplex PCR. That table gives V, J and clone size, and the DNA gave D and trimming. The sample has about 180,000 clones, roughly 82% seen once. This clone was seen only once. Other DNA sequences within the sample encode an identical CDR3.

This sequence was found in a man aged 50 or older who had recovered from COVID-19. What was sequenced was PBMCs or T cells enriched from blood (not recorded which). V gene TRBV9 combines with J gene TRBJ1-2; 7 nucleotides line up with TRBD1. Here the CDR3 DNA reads TGTGCCAGCAGCGTAGGACAGGGTAACTATGGCTACACCTTC. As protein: CASSVGQGNYGYTF.